This is a list of T cell receptor beta chains from one sample in a study of T cell responses to AZD1222 COVID-19 vaccine. Some clones are missing from TCRdb's copy, which holds only in-frame ones; the method was immunoSEQ multiplex PCR. There are about 96,000 clones in the sample; approximately 90% occur only once, and about 2.9% lies in the top ten. Material: peripheral blood, obtained on day 0 of AZD1222 vaccination. These receptors originate from an adult in good health. The CDR3 runs from the conserved cysteine through the conserved F or W.

v_gene: TRBV11-2; j_gene: TRBJ2-7; CDR3aa: CASSLDPAGTEQYF
v_gene: TRBV9; j_gene: TRBJ2-7; CDR3aa: CASSRLGGEQYF
v_gene: TRBV5-1; j_gene: TRBJ2-1; CDR3aa: CASSSIAGNEQFF
v_gene: TRBV15; j_gene: TRBJ1-4; CDR3aa: CATSRGDATNEKLFF
v_gene: TRBV11-2; j_gene: TRBJ1-1; CDR3aa: CASSSPRRGMEAFF
v_gene: TRBV6-5; j_gene: TRBJ1-5; CDR3aa: CASRGQGHSNQPQHF
v_gene: TRBV19; j_gene: TRBJ2-7; CDR3aa: CASSMGQGGYEQYF
v_gene: TRBV5-1; j_gene: TRBJ1-1; CDR3aa: CASSLDRTTFGEAFF
v_gene: TRBV15; j_gene: TRBJ2-1; CDR3aa: CATSTRTSGREAQSYNEQFF
v_gene: TRBV24-1; j_gene: TRBJ1-1; CDR3aa: CATSDSRGLNTEAFF
v_gene: TRBV7-6; j_gene: TRBJ2-2; CDR3aa: CASSRGPRLNTGELFF
v_gene: TRBV14; j_gene: TRBJ2-1; CDR3aa: CASSHPQAYNEQFF
v_gene: TRBV2; j_gene: TRBJ2-3; CDR3aa: CASSVLAGGPNTQYF
v_gene: TRBV2; j_gene: TRBJ2-7; CDR3aa: CASSVETSGSYEQYF
v_gene: TRBV6-5; j_gene: TRBJ2-4; CDR3aa: CASRGTSGDKNIQYF
v_gene: TRBV5-1; j_gene: TRBJ2-5; CDR3aa: CASSPEGSGSQETQYF
v_gene: TRBV5-6; j_gene: TRBJ1-6; CDR3aa: CASSSGTGGSPLHF
v_gene: TRBV6-4; j_gene: TRBJ2-2; CDR3aa: CASSESGTGELFF
v_gene: TRBV5-4; j_gene: TRBJ2-7; CDR3aa: CASRAGTSGSYEQYF
v_gene: TRBV7-8; j_gene: TRBJ2-7; CDR3aa: CASSLESRVGEQYF
v_gene: TRBV28; j_gene: TRBJ1-2; CDR3aa: CASIAPGQGAFGYTF
v_gene: TRBV27; j_gene: TRBJ2-7; CDR3aa: CASRPIDRTLGEQYF
v_gene: TRBV28; j_gene: TRBJ2-3; CDR3aa: CASRSAGQHTDTQYF
v_gene: TRBV6-5; j_gene: TRBJ1-3; CDR3aa: CASSSTVDSGNTIYF
v_gene: TRBV18; j_gene: TRBJ2-3; CDR3aa: CASSPLAQTSTDTQYF
v_gene: TRBV7-8; j_gene: TRBJ2-7; CDR3aa: CASSTPLVLYEQYF
v_gene: TRBV9; j_gene: TRBJ1-2; CDR3aa: CASSPGAYYGYTF
v_gene: TRBV5-1; j_gene: TRBJ2-5; CDR3aa: CASSWDQETQYF
v_gene: TRBV10-3; j_gene: TRBJ1-1; CDR3aa: CAISEWNGRNTEAFF
v_gene: TRBV27; j_gene: TRBJ2-3; CDR3aa: CASSFSGSGVDTQYF
v_gene: TRBV6-5; j_gene: TRBJ1-1; CDR3aa: CASSSLQGTEAFF
v_gene: TRBV30; j_gene: TRBJ1-5; CDR3aa: CAWSPGGPLVMKPQHF
v_gene: TRBV9; j_gene: TRBJ2-3; CDR3aa: CASSPSLAGGPKDTQYF
v_gene: TRBV5-1; j_gene: TRBJ1-2; CDR3aa: CASSKGQEFNYGYTF
v_gene: TRBV20-1; j_gene: TRBJ2-5; CDR3aa: CSAEQETQYF
v_gene: TRBV3-1/TRBV3-2; j_gene: TRBJ1-3; CDR3aa: CASSQGQGVGNTIYF
v_gene: TRBV7-9; j_gene: TRBJ1-1; CDR3aa: CASSFGVMNTEAFF
v_gene: TRBV5-1; j_gene: TRBJ1-2; CDR3aa: CASSLVGGGGYTF
v_gene: TRBV30; j_gene: TRBJ2-1; CDR3aa: CAWSVFTMDGLAELRSSYNEQFF